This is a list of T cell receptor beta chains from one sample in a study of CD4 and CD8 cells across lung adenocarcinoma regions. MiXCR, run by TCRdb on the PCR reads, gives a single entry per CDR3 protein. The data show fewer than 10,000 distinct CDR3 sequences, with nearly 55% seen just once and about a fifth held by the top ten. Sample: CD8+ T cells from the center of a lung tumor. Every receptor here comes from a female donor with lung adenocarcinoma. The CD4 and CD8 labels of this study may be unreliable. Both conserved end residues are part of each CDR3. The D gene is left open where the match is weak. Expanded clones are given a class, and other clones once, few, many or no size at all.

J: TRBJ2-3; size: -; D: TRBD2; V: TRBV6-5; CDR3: CASSYGDWGGDTQYF; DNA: TGTGCCAGCAGTTACGGAGATTGGGGGGGGGATACGCAGTATTTC
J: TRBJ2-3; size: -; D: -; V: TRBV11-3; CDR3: CAGGLGRRLTETQYF; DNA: TGTGCCGGGGGCTTAGGGCGCCGCCTCACAGAGACCCAGTATTTC
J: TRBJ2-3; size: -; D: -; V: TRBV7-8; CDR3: CASSLARSTSTETQYF; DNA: TGTGCCAGCAGCTTAGCCCGCAGCACTAGCACAGAGACGCAGTATTTC
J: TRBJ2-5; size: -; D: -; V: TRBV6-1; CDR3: CASGGSGGRSTDTQYF; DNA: TGTGCCAGCGGTGGGTCTGGGGGGCGTAGCACAGATACCCAGTACTTC
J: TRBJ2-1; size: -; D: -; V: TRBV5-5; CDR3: CASSFDDTNPSYNEQFF; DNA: TGTGCCAGCAGCTTCGATGACACCAACCCCTCCTACAATGAGCAGTTCTTC
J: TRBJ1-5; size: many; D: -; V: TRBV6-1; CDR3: CASTETGNNQPQHF; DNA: TGTGCCAGCACCGAGACCGGTAACAATCAGCCCCAGCATTTT
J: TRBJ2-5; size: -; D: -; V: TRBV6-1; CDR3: CASSRGRVLATQYF; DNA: TGTGCCAGCAGTAGGGGCCGTGTCCTAGCGACCCAGTACTTC
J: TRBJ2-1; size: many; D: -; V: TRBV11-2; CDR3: CASSLDPGQFREQFF; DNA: TGTGCCAGCAGCTTAGATCCCGGACAGTTTCGCGAGCAGTTCTTC
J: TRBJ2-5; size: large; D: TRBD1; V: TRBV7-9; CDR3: CASSPPGGQGGETQYF; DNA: TGTGCCAGCAGCCCCCCCGGGGGACAGGGGGGAGAGACCCAGTACTTC
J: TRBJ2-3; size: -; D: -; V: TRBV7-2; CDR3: CASGLGGTNTQYF; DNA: TGTGCCTCGGGGCTGGGAGGCACAAACACTCAGTATTTT
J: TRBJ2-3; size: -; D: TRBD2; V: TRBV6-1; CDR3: CASNGAGVLPDTQYF; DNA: TGTGCCAGCAATGGGGCGGGGGTTCTGCCAGATACCCAGTATTTC
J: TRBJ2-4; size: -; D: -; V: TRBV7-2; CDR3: CPSTWLGAKNTQYF; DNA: TGCCCCAGCACGTGGCTAGGAGCCAAAAACACTCAGTATTTC
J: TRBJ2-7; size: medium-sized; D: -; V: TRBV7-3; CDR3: CASSFGPSSYNEQYF; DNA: TGTGCCAGCAGCTTCGGTCCGAGCTCCTACAATGAGCAGTACTTC
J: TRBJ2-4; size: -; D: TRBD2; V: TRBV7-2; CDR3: CASSLGGGARNMQYF; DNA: TGTGCCAGCAGCTTGGGGGGGGGAGCCAGAAACATGCAGTATTTC
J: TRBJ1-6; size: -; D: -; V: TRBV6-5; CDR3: CASSYDAGSYNSPLHF; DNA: TGTGCCAGCAGTTACGACGCAGGCTCCTATAATTCACCCCTCCACTTT
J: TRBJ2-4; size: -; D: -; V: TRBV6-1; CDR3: CASMGGLAKNIQYF; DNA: TGTGCCAGCATGGGCGGACTAGCCAAAAACATTCAGTACTTC
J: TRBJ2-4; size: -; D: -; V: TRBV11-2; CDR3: CASGSGVGAKDTQYF; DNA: TGTGCCAGCGGCTCGGGGGTGGGAGCCAAAGATACTCAGTATTTC
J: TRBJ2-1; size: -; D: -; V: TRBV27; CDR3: CASSFLYLGEQFF; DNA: TGTGCCAGCAGTTTTCTGTATTTGGGTGAGCAGTTCTTC
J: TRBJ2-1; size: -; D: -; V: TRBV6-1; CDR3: CASRSGTALSYDEQFF; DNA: TGTGCCAGCAGGTCAGGGACTGCACTGAGCTACGATGAGCAGTTCTTT
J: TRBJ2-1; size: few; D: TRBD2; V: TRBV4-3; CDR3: CASSQSALVEGGAGGPGNEQFF; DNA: TGCGCCAGCAGCCAATCGGCGTTAGTTGAAGGCGGAGCGGGAGGGCCGGGCAATGAGCAGTTCTTC
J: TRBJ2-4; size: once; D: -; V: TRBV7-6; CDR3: CASSSLKVGGGDQDIQYF; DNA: TGTGCCAGCAGCTCCCTGAAGGTAGGGGGGGGTGACCAAGACATCCAGTACTTC
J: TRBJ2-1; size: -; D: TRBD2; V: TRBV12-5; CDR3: CASGLVGLAGKLYNEQFF; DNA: TGTGCTAGTGGTTTGGTGGGACTAGCGGGAAAACTTTACAATGAGCAGTTCTTC
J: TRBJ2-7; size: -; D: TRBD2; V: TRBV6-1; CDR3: CAAGDGGREEDTQYF; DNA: TGTGCCGCGGGTGACGGGGGGCGGGAGGAAGATACGCAGTACTTC
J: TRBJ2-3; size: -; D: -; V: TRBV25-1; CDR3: CASSEPGTGTQYF; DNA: TGTGCCAGCAGTGAGCCGGGGACCGGTACGCAGTATTTT
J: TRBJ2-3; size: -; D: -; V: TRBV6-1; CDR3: CASSPQGVLAFDTQYF; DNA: TGTGCCAGCAGTCCTCAGGGGGTACTAGCTTTTGATACGCAGTATTTT
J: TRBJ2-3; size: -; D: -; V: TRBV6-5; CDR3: CAGGYGGRGPETQYF; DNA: TGTGCCGGGGGTTACGGGGGGCGGGGGCCAGAGACGCAGTATTTT
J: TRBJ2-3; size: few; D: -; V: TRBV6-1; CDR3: CASRKTGRTGTDTQYF; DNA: TGTGCCAGCAGAAAGACAGGCCGTACTGGCACAGATACGCAGTATTTT
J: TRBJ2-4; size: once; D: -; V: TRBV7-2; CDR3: CAGIGVGGQDTQYF; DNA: TGTGCGGGGATCGGGGTAGGTGGCCAAGATACCCAGTACTTC
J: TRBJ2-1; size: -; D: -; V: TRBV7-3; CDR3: CASSFGPSSTDEQFF; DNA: TGTGCCAGCAGCTTCGGTCCGAGCTCCACCGATGAGCAGTTTTTC
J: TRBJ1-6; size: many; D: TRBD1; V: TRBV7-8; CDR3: CASSYDNRDRYNSPLHF; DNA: TGTGCCAGCAGCTACGATAACCGGGACAGGTATAATTCACCCCTCCACTTT
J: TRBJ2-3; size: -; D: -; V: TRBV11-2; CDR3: CAGGFGGGPQETQYF; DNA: TGTGCCGGGGGCTTCGGGGGCGGGCCTCAAGAGACGCAGTATTTC
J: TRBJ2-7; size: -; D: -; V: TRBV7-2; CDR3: CAGTGGGGPDTQYF; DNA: TGTGCGGGCACCGGGGGCGGTGGCCCAGATACGCAGTACTTC
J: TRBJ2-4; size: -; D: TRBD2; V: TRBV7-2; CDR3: CASLAEKIQYF; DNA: TGTGCCAGCCTAGCGGAAAAGATTCAGTACTTC
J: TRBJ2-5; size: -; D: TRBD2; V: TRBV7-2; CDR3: CAGSGGREEETQYF; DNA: TGTGCGGGGAGCGGGGGCCGTGAGGAAGAGACCCAGTACTTC
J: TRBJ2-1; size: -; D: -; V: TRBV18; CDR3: CASSFSRGDEQFF; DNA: TGTGCCAGCTCCTTCTCTCGGGGTGATGAGCAGTTCTTC
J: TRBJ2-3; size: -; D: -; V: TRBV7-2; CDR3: CASSCAGTADTQYF; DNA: TGTGCCAGCAGCTGCGCGGGAACCGCAGATACGCAGTATTTC
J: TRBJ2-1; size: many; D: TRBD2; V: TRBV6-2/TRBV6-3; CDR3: CASKGAGVGEQFF; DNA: TGTGCCAGCAAAGGAGCGGGAGTTGGTGAGCAGTTCTTC
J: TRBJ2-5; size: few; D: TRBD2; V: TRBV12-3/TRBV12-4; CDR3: CASSLALQLAGDHNEQYF; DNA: TGTGCCAGCAGTTTAGCCCTTCAACTAGCGGGAGATCACAATGAGCAGTACTTC
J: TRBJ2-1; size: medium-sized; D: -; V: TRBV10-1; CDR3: CASSEAVSYNEQFF; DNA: TGCGCCAGCAGTGAAGCGGTATCCTACAATGAGCAGTTCTTC
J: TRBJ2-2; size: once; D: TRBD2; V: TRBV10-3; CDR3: CAITAGVTGELFF; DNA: TGTGCCATCACCGCGGGAGTGACCGGGGAGCTGTTTTTT
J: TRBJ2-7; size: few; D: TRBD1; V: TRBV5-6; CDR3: CASSPDRGGYEQYF; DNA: TGTGCCAGCAGCCCCGACAGGGGGGGCTACGAGCAGTACTTC
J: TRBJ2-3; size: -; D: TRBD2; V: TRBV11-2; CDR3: CGGGFGGRDVATQYF; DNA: TGTGGCGGGGGGTTCGGGGGGCGGGATGTAGCGACCCAGTATTTT
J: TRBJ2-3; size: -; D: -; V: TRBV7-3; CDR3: CALGLQAVSTDAQYF; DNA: TGTGCCCTGGGCCTCCAGGCTGTGAGCACAGATGCGCAGTATTTT
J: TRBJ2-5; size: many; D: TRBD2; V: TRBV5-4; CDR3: CASGMGGRSETQYF; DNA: TGTGCCAGCGGGATGGGCGGGAGGTCAGAGACCCAGTACTTC
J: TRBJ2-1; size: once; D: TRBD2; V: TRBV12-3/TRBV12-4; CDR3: CASSRGDQETQFF; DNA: TGTGCCAGCAGTCGGGGGGACCAGGAGACTCAGTTCTTC
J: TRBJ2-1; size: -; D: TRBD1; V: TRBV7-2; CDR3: CASSRDRGAYNEQFF; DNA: TGTGCCAGCAGCCGGGACAGGGGCGCCTACAATGAGCAGTTCTTC
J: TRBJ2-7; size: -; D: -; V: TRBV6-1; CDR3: CASSTGAPDTQYF; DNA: TGTGCCTCGAGTACCGGGGCCCCAGATACGCAGTACTTC
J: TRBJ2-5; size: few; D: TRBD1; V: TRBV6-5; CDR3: CASSYGQGKETQYF; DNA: TGTGCCAGCAGTTACGGACAGGGCAAGGAGACCCAGTACTTC
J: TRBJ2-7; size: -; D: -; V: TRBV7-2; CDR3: CASMGLFSGEQYF; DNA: TGTGCCAGTATGGGCCTATTCTCGGGCGAGCAGTACTTC
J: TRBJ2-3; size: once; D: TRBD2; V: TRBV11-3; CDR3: CASSLGLADPDTQYF; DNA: TGTGCCAGCAGCTTAGGGCTAGCGGACCCAGATACGCAGTATTTC
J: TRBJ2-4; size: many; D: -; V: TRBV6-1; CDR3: CASRARTVSGENIQYF; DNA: TGTGCCAGCAGGGCACGGACAGTTTCCGGGGAAAACATTCAGTACTTC
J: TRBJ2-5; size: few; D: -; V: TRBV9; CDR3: CASSVGGDSSGVLGTQYF; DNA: TGTGCCAGCAGCGTAGGGGGGGACAGTTCAGGAGTTCTAGGGACCCAGTACTTC
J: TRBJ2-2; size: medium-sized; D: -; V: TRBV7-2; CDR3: CASSRGRTGELFF; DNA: TGTGCCAGCAGCAGGGGTCGCACCGGGGAGCTGTTTTTT